A single T cell receptor beta chain is shown here with its context. These data come from a study of T cell responses to AZD1222 COVID-19 vaccine. Sequenced by immunoSEQ multiplex PCR; TCRdb stores in-frame clones only, minus some. The sample holds about 140,000 clones; under 95% are singletons and the top ten take roughly 7.1%. The TCR originated in an adult who received the MenACWY meningococcal vaccine as a control. The sequenced sample was peripheral blood, obtained 28 days after the second dose of the MenACWY control vaccine.

CDR3 residues: CSVEDRVTGSVTEAFF. CDR3 nucleotides: TGCAGCGTTGAAGATCGGGTGACAGGGTCGGTCACTGAAGCTTTCTTT. The V and J genes are TRBV29-1 and TRBJ1-1, with 7 positions matching TRBD1. V dropped 0 bases and J dropped 4; count of bases not matched to a gene: 11. Germline CDR1 is SQVTM and CDR2 is ANQGSEA. CDR3 length: 16 residues.